These 18 T cell receptor beta chains were sequenced from one sample in a study of OX40 agonist ivuxolimab in advanced cancers. Produced via immunoSEQ multiplex PCR; TCRdb's table is partial and in-frame only. The sample has around 80,000 clones, around nine tenths seen once. The starting material was CD4+ or CD8+ T cells sorted from blood, obtained in a trial of the OX40 agonist ivuxolimab. Source of these receptors: an adult with an advanced solid tumor such as melanoma, head and neck, liver or kidney cancer.

The V gene is TRBV6-1, the J gene TRBJ2-7, with D tentatively TRBD1 (6 bases). V was pared by 6 bases and J by 4 bases, with 16 bases between. In germline, CDR1 is MNHNS, CDR2 SASEGT. This CDR3 region has 14 residues. CDR3 bases: TGTGCCAGCAGGATGGGGGCAGGGCCGTACGAGCAGTACTTC. Encoded protein: CASRMGAGPYEQYF.

This chain joins TRBV18 and TRBJ1-1, with no clear D. There are 14 residues in the CDR3. The V end lost 2 bases, the J end lost 2 bases, and 9 bases lay between the germline ends. Germline-derived CDR1 and CDR2 are KGHSH and LQKENI. The CDR3 nucleotides read TGTGCCAGCTCACCATTGTCGGAAAACACTGAAGCTTTCTTT. It yields the protein CASSPLSENTEAFF.

This clone was detected only a few times. The chain employs TRBV10-1 and TRBJ2-7; 7 bases are a match to TRBD2. Trimming cost V 1 base and J 12 bases; bases outside gene matches: 6. The CDR3 consists of 12 residues. Per germline, CDR1 WNHNN and CDR2 SYGVQD (reference sequence). In DNA, the CDR3 is TGCGCCAGCAGTGAGTTAGCGGGTGATCTGTACTTC. The encoded protein is CASSELAGDLYF.

V and J are TRBV5-1 and TRBJ2-3; TRBD1 agrees at 7 bases. The CDR3 covers 14 residues. CDR1 and CDR2 (germline): SGHRS, YFSETQ. V dropped 0 bases and J dropped 5; count of bases not matched to a gene: 3. DNA for the CDR3: TGCGCCAGCAGCTTGGAAGGGGGCGAAGATACGCAGTATTTT. Protein: CASSLEGGEDTQYF.

The chain combines TRBV2 with TRBJ2-2; D is possibly TRBD2 (5 bases). This CDR3 has 16 residues. CDR1 SNHLY and CDR2 FYNNEI come from the germline V gene. The V end lost 5 bases, the J end lost 5 bases, and 18 bases lay between the germline ends. CDR3 in amino acids: CASSLRVLEITGELFF. For the CDR3, the DNA is TGTGCCAGCAGTCTGCGGGTGCTGGAAATAACCGGGGAGCTGTTTTTT. The variable domain in full, with the rest retrieved from reference TRBV2 and TRBJ2-2, is EPEVTQTPSHQVTQMGQEVILRCVPISNHLYFYWYRQILGQKVEFLVSFYNNEISEKSEIFDDQFSVERPDGSNFTLKIRSTKLEDSAMYFCASSLRVLEITGELFFGEGSRLTVL.

V and J are TRBV6-5 and TRBJ1-2; TRBD1 is a possible D gene (6 bases). Trimming took 5 bases from V and 4 from J, leaving 14 bases between them. Germline V lookup: CDR1 MNHEY, CDR2 SVGAGI. The CDR3 length is 14 residues. The CDR3 nucleotides are TGTGCCAGCAGTACCCGGGGGCGTAGCTATGGCTACACCTTC. Its protein product is CASSTRGRSYGYTF.

This chain uses TRBV29-1 with TRBJ2-1; 12 nucleotides line up with TRBD2. J gave up 9 bases and V 1 base, and 7 bases lay outside the gene matches. Germline CDR1 reads SQVTM; CDR2 reads ANQGSEA. The CDR3 runs to 15 residues. The CDR3 loop reads CSVEAASGGAREQFF. CDR3 nucleotides: TGCAGCGTTGAAGCGGCTAGCGGGGGGGCTCGTGAGCAGTTCTTC.

This sequence joins TRBV14 and TRBJ2-3; 8 bases match TRBD2. The CDR3 has 16 amino acids. The V and J ends lost 1 base and 2 bases, in that order; junction bases with no gene match: 5. CDR1 is SGHDN, CDR2 FVKESK, per germline. The CDR3, as DNA: TGTGCCAGCAGCCAAGGGGGACTAGGTTACACAGATACGCAGTATTTT. Translated: CASSQGGLGYTDTQYF.

The sample holds a few counts of this clone. This chain links TRBV5-1 with TRBJ2-3; the D is unclear. Germline V lookup: CDR1 SGHRS, CDR2 YFSETQ. The CDR3 is 14 residues long. The V gene lost 0 bases and the J gene lost 1 base, with 6 bases spanning the gap. The CDR3: CASSLGAGTDTQYF. The CDR3 nucleotides are TGCGCCAGCAGCTTGGGTGCGGGCACAGATACGCAGTATTTT.

J is TRBJ2-7 and V is TRBV5-1, with TRBD2 matching 9 bases. V dropped 0 bases and J dropped 2; count of bases not matched to a gene: 12. The CDR3 is made up of 18 amino acids. The germline V gene has CDR1 SGHRS and CDR2 YFSETQ. CDR3 DNA: TGCGCCAGCAGCTTGGGTGATATCGGACTAGCGACACCCTACGAGCAGTACTTC. It encodes CASSLGDIGLATPYEQYF. The full variable domain, with the rest looked up from reference TRBV5-1 and TRBJ2-7, is KAGVTQTPRYLIKTRGQQVTLSCSPISGHRSVSWYQQTPGQGLQFLFEYFSETQRNKGNFPGRFSGRQFSNSRSEMNVSTLELGDSALYLCASSLGDIGLATPYEQYFGPGTRLTVT.

The chain joins TRBV13 to TRBJ2-5; D not resolved. Trimming removed 1 base from V and 3 bases from J, with 9 bases in between. Germline CDR1 PRHDT, CDR2 FYEKMQ (reference sequence). CDR3 length equals 14 residues. The CDR3 reads CASSLVGLEETQYF. CDR3 nucleotides: TGTGCCAGCAGCTTAGTAGGGCTAGAAGAGACCCAGTACTTC.

This chain links TRBV7-2 with TRBJ1-2, with 7 positions matching TRBD1. Per the germline V gene, CDR1 is SGHTA and CDR2 is FQGNSA. Trimming took 2 bases from V and 6 from J; bases not matched to a gene: 9. The CDR3 totals 15 residues. CDR3 sequence reads: CASSLHGTAQDGYTF. The CDR3 DNA reads TGTGCCAGCAGCTTACACGGGACAGCTCAAGATGGCTACACCTTC.

A single count supports this clone. This chain connects TRBV5-4 to TRBJ2-2; 12 nucleotides align to TRBD2. The CDR3 extends over 17 amino acids. V gave up 0 bases and J gave up 4 bases; unmatched junction bases: 4. From germline, CDR1 is SGHNT and CDR2 YYREEE (reference sequence). CDR3 sequence: CASSLGLAGDFTGELFF. The CDR3 DNA reads as TGTGCCAGCAGCTTGGGACTAGCGGGGGACTTCACCGGGGAGCTGTTTTTT.

The chain recombines TRBV5-4 with TRBJ2-7, with D perhaps TRBD2 (5 bases). V lost 1 base to trimming and J lost 0 bases, with 14 bases between them. The V gene's germline CDR1 is SGHNT and CDR2 YYREEE (reference sequence). This CDR3 is 16 amino acids long. The CDR3 sequence: CASSLRGGPSSYEQYF. The CDR3 DNA follows: TGTGCCAGCAGCTTGAGAGGCGGGCCAAGCTCCTACGAGCAGTACTTC.

The chain employs TRBV9 and TRBJ2-3; 8 positions agree with TRBD1. The J segment lost 7 bases and the V segment lost 4 bases, leaving 8 bases of the junction unmatched. Germline V gives CDR1 SGDLS, CDR2 YYNGEE. The CDR3 runs 14 residues. The CDR3 nucleotides read TGTGCCAGCAGCCCCCGGACAGGGAGGCATACGCAGTATTTT. Its protein product is CASSPRTGRHTQYF.

The chain uses TRBV11-1 and TRBJ1-6, with D possibly being TRBD1 (6 bases). The CDR3 consists of 17 residues. Deletions cut 5 bases from V and 4 bases from J, with 18 bases between. CDR1 SGHAT and CDR2 FQDESV come from the germline V gene (reference sequence). This chain's CDR3 is CASSQDRISPYNSPLHF. The CDR3 DNA reads TGTGCCAGCAGCCAAGACAGGATTTCGCCATATAATTCACCCCTCCACTTT.

The rearrangement uses TRBV5-4 and TRBJ1-1; tentative D call: TRBD1 (6 bases). V lost 5 bases and J lost 4, with 12 bases in between. This CDR3 contains 13 residues. Germline lookup yields CDR1 SGHNT and CDR2 YYREEE (reference sequence). CDR3 protein: CASSSQGGTEAFF. Written as DNA, the CDR3 is TGTGCCAGCAGTTCACAGGGAGGCACTGAAGCTTTCTTT. The complete variable domain, with remaining parts taken from reference TRBV5-4 and TRBJ1-1, reads ETGVTQSPTHLIKTRGQQVTLRCSSQSGHNTVSWYQQALGQGPQFIFQYYREEENGRGNFPPRFSGLQFPNYSSELNVNALELDDSALYLCASSSQGGTEAFFGQGTRLTVV.

The V and J genes are TRBV5-6 and TRBJ2-1; D gene ambiguous. Germline assignment: CDR1 SGHDT and CDR2 YYEEEE. The CDR3 totals 14 residues. Trimming cost V 3 bases and J 2 bases, with 9 bases left between them. CDR3 DNA sequence: TGTGCCAGCAGCTATGGCCGCACCTACAATGAGCAGTTCTTC. Residues: CASSYGRTYNEQFF.